This T cell receptor (beta chain) was captured in a study of CD8 T cells in ankylosing spondylitis. Study results and caveats: Some of these motif variants have turned up before, in reports on reactive arthritis synovial fluid and blood. In ankylosing spondylitis blood, a motif of roughly eight highly homologous TCR beta variants appeared characteristic.

In its sample, this clonotype was seen many times. The antigen is unknown. The CDR3 has 15 amino acids. From germline, CDR1 is PRHDT and CDR2 FYEKMQ (reference sequence). V lost 0 bases and J lost 3, with 10 bases in between. Molecular-barcoded quantitative 5'-RACE produced these TCR beta libraries. One entry per CDR3 protein results from TCRdb running MiXCR on the 5' RACE reads. The sample records about 250,000 distinct CDR3 sequences, over 7% being singletons. The TCR originated in a female donor with ankylosing spondylitis or in good health (not recorded which). This rearrangement joins TRBV13 to TRBJ2-3; D remains unclear. The sequenced material came from blood, either unsorted or a sorted T cell fraction (not recorded which). CDR3: CASSLGLVGTDTQYF. CDR3 in DNA: TGTGCCAGCAGCTTAGGCCTTGTGGGAACAGATACGCAGTATTTT.